This T cell receptor beta chain was identified during a study of T cell responses to AZD1222 COVID-19 vaccine. Study-wide results and caveats: CD4 TCRs linked to vaccination spanned spike, dominating at 160-218 and 743-854. It was only a handful of AZD1222 recipients who were seropositive at baseline. White British ancestry dominated among donors, who included more females, and clonal diversity was possibly underestimated.

The method was immunoSEQ multiplex PCR; TCRdb's version includes in-frame clones alone and lacks a portion of them. The profile shows 150,000 to 200,000 clones, approximately 90% of them singletons. A remark on this clone: The antigen remains unidentified.

V shed 6 bases and J shed 3 bases, with 20 bases lying between them. The CDR3 length is 16 residues. Germline loops: CDR1 SGHRS, CDR2 YFSETQ. The sequenced sample was peripheral blood, obtained 28 days after the second dose of the MenACWY control vaccine. This sequence joins TRBV5-1 and TRBJ2-3, with a possible D match to TRBD1 (6 bases). The sequence came from an adult who received the MenACWY meningococcal vaccine as a control. The CDR3 loop reads CASKTGTPGGTDTQYF. The DNA of the CDR3 is TGCGCCAGCAAGACCGGGACACCCGGAGGTACAGATACGCAGTATTTT.